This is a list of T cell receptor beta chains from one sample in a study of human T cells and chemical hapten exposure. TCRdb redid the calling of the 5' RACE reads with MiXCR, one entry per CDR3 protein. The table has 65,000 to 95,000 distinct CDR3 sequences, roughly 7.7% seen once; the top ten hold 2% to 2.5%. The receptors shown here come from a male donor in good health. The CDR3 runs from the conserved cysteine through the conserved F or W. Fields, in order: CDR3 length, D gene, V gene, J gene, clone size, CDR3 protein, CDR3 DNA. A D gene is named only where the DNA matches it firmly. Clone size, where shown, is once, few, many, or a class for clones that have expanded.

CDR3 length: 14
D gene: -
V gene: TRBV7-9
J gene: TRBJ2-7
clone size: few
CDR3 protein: CASSLVRGQGEQYF
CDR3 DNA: TGTGCCAGCAGCTTAGTGAGGGGTCAAGGCGAGCAGTACTTC

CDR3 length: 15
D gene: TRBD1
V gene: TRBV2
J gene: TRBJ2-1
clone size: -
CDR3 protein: CASSIGQARNDEQFF
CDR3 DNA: TGTGCCAGCAGTATAGGACAGGCGAGAAACGATGAGCAGTTCTTC

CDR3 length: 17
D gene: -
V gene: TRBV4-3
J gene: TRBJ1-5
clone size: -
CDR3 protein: CASSQDIRATGNQPQHF
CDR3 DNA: TGCGCCAGCAGCCAAGATATCAGGGCTACGGGCAATCAGCCCCAGCATTTT

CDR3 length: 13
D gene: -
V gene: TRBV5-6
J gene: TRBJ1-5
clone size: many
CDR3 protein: CASSLSWNQPQHF
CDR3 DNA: TGTGCCAGCAGCTTGAGTTGGAATCAGCCCCAGCATTTT

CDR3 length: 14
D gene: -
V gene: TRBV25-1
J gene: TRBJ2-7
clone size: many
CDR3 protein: CASSESGFPYEQYF
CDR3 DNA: TGTGCCAGCAGTGAATCTGGGTTCCCCTACGAGCAGTACTTC

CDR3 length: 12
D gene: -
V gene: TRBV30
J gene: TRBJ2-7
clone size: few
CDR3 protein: CAWSSGRYEQYF
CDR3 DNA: TGTGCCTGGAGTTCGGGGCGCTACGAGCAGTACTTC

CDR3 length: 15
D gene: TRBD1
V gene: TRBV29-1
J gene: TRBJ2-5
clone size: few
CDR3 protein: CSVEGGTGEVETQYF
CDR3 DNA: TGCAGCGTTGAAGGTGGGACAGGGGAGGTAGAGACCCAGTACTTC

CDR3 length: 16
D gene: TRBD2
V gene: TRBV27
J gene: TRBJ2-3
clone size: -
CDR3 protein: CAGSAILAGGPYTQYF
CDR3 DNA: TGTGCCGGCAGTGCGATACTAGCGGGAGGGCCCTATACGCAGTATTTT

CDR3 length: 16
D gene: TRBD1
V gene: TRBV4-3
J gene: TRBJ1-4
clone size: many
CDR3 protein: CASSQDLDRGLEKLFF
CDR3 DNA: TGCGCCAGCAGCCAAGATCTGGACAGGGGACTTGAAAAACTGTTTTTT

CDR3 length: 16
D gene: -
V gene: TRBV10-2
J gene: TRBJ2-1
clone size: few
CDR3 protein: CASRGTGRTGYNEQFF
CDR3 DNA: TGCGCCAGCAGGGGGACGGGTAGGACGGGTTACAATGAGCAGTTCTTC